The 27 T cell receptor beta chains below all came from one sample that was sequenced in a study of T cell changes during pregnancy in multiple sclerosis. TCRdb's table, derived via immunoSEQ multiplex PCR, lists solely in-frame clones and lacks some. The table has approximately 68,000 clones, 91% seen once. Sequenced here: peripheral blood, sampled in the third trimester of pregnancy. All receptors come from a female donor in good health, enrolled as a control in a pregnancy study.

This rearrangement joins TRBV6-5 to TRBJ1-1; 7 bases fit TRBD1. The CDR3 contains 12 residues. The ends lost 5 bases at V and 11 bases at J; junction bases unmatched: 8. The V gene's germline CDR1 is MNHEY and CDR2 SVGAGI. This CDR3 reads CASSRGQDGAFF. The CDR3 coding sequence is TGTGCCAGCAGTCGCGGACAGGATGGGGCTTTCTTT.

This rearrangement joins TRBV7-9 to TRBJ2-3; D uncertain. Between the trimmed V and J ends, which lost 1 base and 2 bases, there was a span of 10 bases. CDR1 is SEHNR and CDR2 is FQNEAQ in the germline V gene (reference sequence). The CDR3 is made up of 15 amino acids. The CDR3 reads CASSLGESFTDTQYF. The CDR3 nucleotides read TGTGCCAGCAGCTTAGGAGAGAGTTTCACAGATACGCAGTATTTT.

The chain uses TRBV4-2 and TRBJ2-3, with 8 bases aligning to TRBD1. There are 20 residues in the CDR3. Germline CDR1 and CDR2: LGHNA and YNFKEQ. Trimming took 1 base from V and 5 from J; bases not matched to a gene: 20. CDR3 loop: CASSQVGTGNTLIRKDTQYF. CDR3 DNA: TGTGCCAGCAGCCAAGTGGGGACAGGTAACACCCTCATCCGCAAAGATACGCAGTATTTT.

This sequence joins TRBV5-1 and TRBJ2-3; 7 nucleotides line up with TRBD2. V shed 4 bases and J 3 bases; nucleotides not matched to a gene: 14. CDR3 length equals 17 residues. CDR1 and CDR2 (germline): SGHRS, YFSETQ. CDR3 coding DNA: TGCGCCAGCAGCGCGAAAAGGGACTACCTAACTACAGATACGCAGTATTTT. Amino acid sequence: CASSAKRDYLTTDTQYF.

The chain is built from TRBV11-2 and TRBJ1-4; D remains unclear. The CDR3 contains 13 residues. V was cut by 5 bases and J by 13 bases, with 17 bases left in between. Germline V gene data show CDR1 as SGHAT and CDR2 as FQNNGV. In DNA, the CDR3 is TGTGCCAGCAGCCCACCCGACCGTTCGGGACTGTTTTTT. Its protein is CASSPPDRSGLFF.

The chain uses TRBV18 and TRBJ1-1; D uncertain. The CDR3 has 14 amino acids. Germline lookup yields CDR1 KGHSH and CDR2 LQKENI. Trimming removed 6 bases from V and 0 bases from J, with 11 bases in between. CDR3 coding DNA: TGTGCCAGCTCTCCCGGGTTACTGAACACTGAAGCTTTCTTT. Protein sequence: CASSPGLLNTEAFF.

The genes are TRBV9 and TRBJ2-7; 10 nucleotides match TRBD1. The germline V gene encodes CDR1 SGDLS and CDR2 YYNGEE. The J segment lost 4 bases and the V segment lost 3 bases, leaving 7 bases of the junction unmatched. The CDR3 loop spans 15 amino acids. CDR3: CASSGSGTGVYEQYF. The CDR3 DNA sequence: TGTGCCAGCAGCGGATCCGGGACAGGGGTGTACGAGCAGTACTTC.

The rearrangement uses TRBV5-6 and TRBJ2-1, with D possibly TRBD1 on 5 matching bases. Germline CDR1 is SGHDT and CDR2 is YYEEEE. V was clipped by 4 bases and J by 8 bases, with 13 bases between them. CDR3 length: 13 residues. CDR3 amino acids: CASSTPGLYEQFF. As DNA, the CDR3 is TGTGCCAGCAGCACACCAGGGTTATATGAGCAGTTCTTC.

CDR3 residues: CASSESDRSSGNTIYF. CDR3 DNA sequence: TGTGCCAGCAGCGAAAGTGACAGATCGTCTGGAAACACCATATATTTT. V and J are TRBV7-9 and TRBJ1-3, with D possibly TRBD1 on 5 matching bases. The CDR3 spans 16 residues. V dropped 5 bases and J dropped 1 base, with 15 bases sitting between them. Germline assignment: CDR1 SEHNR and CDR2 FQNEAQ (reference sequence).

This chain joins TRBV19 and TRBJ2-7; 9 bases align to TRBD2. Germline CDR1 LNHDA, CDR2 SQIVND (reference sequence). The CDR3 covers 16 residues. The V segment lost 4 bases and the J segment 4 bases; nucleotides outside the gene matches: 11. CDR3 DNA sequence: TGTGCCAGTAGTAGAGCAGCTAGCGGGGATCAGTACGAGCAGTACTTC. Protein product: CASSRAASGDQYEQYF.

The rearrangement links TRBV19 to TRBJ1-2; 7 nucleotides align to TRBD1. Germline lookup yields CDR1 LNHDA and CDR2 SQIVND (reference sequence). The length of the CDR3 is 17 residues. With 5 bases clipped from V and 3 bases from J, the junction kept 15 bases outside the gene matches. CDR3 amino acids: CASSDQAGTEQHYGYTF. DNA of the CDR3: TGTGCCAGTAGTGATCAAGCCGGGACAGAGCAACACTATGGCTACACCTTC.

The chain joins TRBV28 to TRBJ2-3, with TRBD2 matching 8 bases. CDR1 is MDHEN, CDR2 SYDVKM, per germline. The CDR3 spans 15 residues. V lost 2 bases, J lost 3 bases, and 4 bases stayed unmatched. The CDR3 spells CASSLPGGRTDTQYF. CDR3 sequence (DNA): TGTGCCAGCAGTTTACCTGGCGGGAGGACAGATACGCAGTATTTT.

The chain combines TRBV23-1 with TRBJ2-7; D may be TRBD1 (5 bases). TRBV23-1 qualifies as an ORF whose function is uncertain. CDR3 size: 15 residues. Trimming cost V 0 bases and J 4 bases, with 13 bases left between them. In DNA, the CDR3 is TGCGCCAGCAGTCAATCTGGCAGGGTACGTTACGAGCAGTACTTC. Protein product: CASSQSGRVRYEQYF.

The CDR3 sequence: CASSLFGVDTGELFF. CDR3 bases: TGTGCCAGCAGCTTATTCGGGGTTGACACCGGGGAGCTGTTTTTT. V and J are TRBV7-7 and TRBJ2-2, with D perhaps matching TRBD2 (5 bases). Germline V gene lookup returns CDR1 SSHAT and CDR2 FNYEAQ (reference sequence). Trimming took off 2 bases at V and 3 bases at J, with 10 bases between the two ends. CDR3 length: 15 residues.

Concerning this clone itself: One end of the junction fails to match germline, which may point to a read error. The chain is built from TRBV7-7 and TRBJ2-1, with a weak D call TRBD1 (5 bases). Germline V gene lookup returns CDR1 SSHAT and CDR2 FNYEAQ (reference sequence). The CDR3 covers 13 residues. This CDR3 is CASSLDSYNEQFF. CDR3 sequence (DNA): TGTGCTAGCAGCTTAGACAGCTACAATGAGCAGTTCTTC.

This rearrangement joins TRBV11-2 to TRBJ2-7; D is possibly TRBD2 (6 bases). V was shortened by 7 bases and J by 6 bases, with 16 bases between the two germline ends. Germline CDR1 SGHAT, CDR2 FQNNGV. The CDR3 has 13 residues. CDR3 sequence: CASNPGGTREQYF. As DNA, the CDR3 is TGTGCCAGCAACCCAGGCGGGACCCGCGAGCAGTACTTC.

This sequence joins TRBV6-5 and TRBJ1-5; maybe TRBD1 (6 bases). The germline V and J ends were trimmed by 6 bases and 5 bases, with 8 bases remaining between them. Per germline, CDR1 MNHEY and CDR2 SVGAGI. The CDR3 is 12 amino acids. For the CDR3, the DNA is TGTGCCAGCAGAGGGGGGGATCAGCCCCAGCATTTT. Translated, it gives CASRGGDQPQHF.

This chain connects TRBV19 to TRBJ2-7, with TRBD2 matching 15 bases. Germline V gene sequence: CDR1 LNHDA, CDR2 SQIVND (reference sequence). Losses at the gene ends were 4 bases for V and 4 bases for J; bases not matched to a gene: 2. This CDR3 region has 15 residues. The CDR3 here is CASSSGTSGRYEQYF. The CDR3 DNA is TGTGCCAGTAGTAGCGGGACTAGCGGGAGGTACGAGCAGTACTTC.

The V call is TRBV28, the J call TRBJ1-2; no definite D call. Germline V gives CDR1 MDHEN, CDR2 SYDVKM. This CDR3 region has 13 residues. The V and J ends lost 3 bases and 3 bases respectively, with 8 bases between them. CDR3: CASSLSADYGYTF. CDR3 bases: TGTGCCAGCAGTTTGTCTGCGGACTATGGCTACACCTTC.

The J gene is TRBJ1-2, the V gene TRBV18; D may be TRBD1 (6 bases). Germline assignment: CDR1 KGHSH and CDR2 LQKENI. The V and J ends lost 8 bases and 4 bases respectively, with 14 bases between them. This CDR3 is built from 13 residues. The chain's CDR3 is CASAGGPGYGYTF. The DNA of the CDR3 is TGTGCCAGCGCCGGGGGGCCAGGCTATGGCTACACCTTC.

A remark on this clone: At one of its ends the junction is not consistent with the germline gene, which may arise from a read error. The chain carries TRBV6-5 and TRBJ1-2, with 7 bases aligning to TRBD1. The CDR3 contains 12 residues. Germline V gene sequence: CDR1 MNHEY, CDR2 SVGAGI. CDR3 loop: CASSYLPGTALF. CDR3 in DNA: TGTGCCAGCAGTTATTTACCCGGGACAGCTCTCTTC.

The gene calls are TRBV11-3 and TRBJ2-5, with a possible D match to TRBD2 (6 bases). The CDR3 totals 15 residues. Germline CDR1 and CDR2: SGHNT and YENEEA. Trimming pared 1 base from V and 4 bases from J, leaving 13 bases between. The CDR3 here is CASSLGGTDGETQYF. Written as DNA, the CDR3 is TGTGCCAGCAGCTTAGGGGGGACTGATGGAGAGACCCAGTACTTC.

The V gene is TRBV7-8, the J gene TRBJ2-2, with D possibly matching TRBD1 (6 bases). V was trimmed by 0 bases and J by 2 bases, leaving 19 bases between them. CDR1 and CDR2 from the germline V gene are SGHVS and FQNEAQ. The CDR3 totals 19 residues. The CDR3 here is CASSLAGGRGLSNTGELFF. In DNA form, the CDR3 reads TGTGCCAGCAGCTTAGCCGGCGGCAGGGGTCTTAGTAACACCGGGGAGCTGTTTTTT.

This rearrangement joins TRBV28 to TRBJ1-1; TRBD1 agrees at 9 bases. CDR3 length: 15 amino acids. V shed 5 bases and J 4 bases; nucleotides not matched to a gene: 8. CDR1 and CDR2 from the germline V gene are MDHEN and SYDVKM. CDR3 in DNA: TGTGCCAGCAGTCCACCACAGGGGGCTAGCACTGAAGCTTTCTTT. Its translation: CASSPPQGASTEAFF.

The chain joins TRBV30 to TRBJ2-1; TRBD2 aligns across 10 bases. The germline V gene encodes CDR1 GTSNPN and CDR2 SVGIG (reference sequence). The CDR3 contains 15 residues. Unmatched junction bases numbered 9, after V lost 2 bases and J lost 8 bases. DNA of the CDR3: TGTGCCTGGAGTCTGGTCCTAGCGGGAGTGCATGAGCAGTTCTTC. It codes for CAWSLVLAGVHEQFF.

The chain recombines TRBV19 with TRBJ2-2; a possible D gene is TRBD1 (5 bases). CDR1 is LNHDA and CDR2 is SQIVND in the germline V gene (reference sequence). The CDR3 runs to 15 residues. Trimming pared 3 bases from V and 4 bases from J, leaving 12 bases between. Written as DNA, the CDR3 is TGTGCCAGTAGTATTCAGGGTGGTATCACCGGGGAGCTGTTTTTT. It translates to CASSIQGGITGELFF.

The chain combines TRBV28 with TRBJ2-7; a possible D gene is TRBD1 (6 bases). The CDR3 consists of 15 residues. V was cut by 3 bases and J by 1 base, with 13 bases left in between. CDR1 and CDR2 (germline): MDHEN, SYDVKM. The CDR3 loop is CASSFTGRLSYEQYF. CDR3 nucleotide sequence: TGTGCCAGCAGTTTTACAGGGCGCCTATCCTACGAGCAGTACTTC.